These 14 T cell receptor beta chains were all obtained from the same sample, sequenced in a study of beta chain features in type 1 diabetes. Regarding the study as a whole: There was a moderate but significant shortening of TCRB CDR3s in all four CD4+ subsets of Type 1 diabetes patients.

Expressed TCRB transcripts were sequenced because the isolated RNA had all been reverse transcribed beforehand. The data were produced by immunoSEQ multiplex PCR, yet TCRdb's version contains in-frame clones alone and is incomplete. The sample comprises roughly 150,000 clones, 6.5% to 10% of which are singletons, and around 0.5% rests with the top ten. No antigens are known for them. The sample consisted of central memory CD4+ T cells from blood. The receptors were sampled from a woman between 18 and 30 years old with type 1 diabetes.

This clone was counted only a few times. This chain uses TRBV18 with TRBJ2-7; possible D gene TRBD1, 5 bases. CDR1 KGHSH and CDR2 LQKENI come from the germline V gene. The CDR3 covers 15 residues. The V end was cut by 8 bases, the J end by 0 bases, with 17 bases between. The CDR3 DNA reads TGTGCCAGCCAACCATCTGGGGCCAACTCCTACGAGCAGTACTTC. It specifies CASQPSGANSYEQYF.

The chain has TRBV4-1 and TRBJ2-2; the D gene is possibly TRBD2 (5 bases). The ends were cut back, 0 bases at V and 4 bases at J, with 12 bases in the middle. There are 16 residues in the CDR3. CDR1 and CDR2 (germline): MGHRA, YSYEKL. The CDR3 coding sequence is TGCGCCAGCAGCCAAGATCGGGGTCCCCGCACCGGGGAGCTGTTTTTT. Translating gives CASSQDRGPRTGELFF.

The chain has TRBV11-2 and TRBJ2-7, with D maybe TRBD1 (6 bases). The CDR3 has 15 residues. Germline CDR1 and CDR2: SGHAT and FQNNGV. V lost 6 bases to trimming and J lost 1 base, with 16 bases between them. The CDR3 sequence: CASSLLRGGSYEQYF. DNA for the CDR3: TGTGCCAGCAGTCTTCTCAGGGGTGGGTCCTACGAGCAGTACTTC.

The sample holds a few counts of this clone. CDR3 nucleotides: TGTGCCAGCTCACAGACAGCAAGCTATGGCTACACCTTC. Translation: CASSQTASYGYTF. This chain joins TRBV18 and TRBJ1-2; the D gene is possibly TRBD1 (5 bases). CDR1 KGHSH and CDR2 LQKENI come from the germline V gene. CDR3 size: 13 residues. V dropped 4 bases and J dropped 4 bases, with 10 bases sitting between them.

The gene calls are TRBV28 and TRBJ2-3, with 7 bases matching TRBD2. This CDR3 spans 15 amino acids. Germline V gives CDR1 MDHEN, CDR2 SYDVKM. V lost 1 base, J lost 0 bases, and 1 base stayed unmatched. CDR3 nucleotides: TGTGCCAGCAGTTTATCGGGGGGTAGCACAGATACGCAGTATTTT. It translates to CASSLSGGSTDTQYF.

This chain connects TRBV28 to TRBJ1-2; 8 bases agree with TRBD1. Per germline, CDR1 MDHEN and CDR2 SYDVKM. Unmatched junction bases numbered 12, after V lost 7 bases and J lost 5 bases. CDR3 size: 15 residues. CDR3 residues: CASIPGQGGGYGYTF. As DNA, the CDR3 is TGTGCCAGCATCCCAGGACAGGGAGGAGGTTATGGCTACACCTTC.

J is TRBJ2-1 and V is TRBV7-2, with 9 positions matching TRBD2. Per the germline V gene, CDR1 is SGHTA and CDR2 is FQGNSA. Trimming took 5 bases from V and 6 from J; bases not matched to a gene: 5. This CDR3 comprises 14 residues. The CDR3 DNA is TGTGCCAGCAGCGCAGGGACTAGCAGCAATGAGCAGTTCTTC. Translated: CASSAGTSSNEQFF.

This clone was picked up many times. The rearrangement uses TRBV30 and TRBJ2-2; 11 bases are a match to TRBD2. Germline values: CDR1 GTSNPN, CDR2 SVGIG (reference sequence). This CDR3 is 13 amino acids long. After removal of 2 bases from V and 8 bases from J, the junction contained 1 base not matched to a gene. CDR3 region: CAWSRTSGGELFF. The DNA of the CDR3 is TGTGCCTGGAGTCGGACTAGCGGGGGGGAGCTGTTTTTT.

This sequence joins TRBV27 and TRBJ2-7, with TRBD1 matching 7 bases. Trimming cost V 6 bases and J 5 bases; bases outside gene matches: 7. This CDR3 spans 13 amino acids. Germline V lookup: CDR1 MNHEY, CDR2 SMNVEV (reference sequence). The CDR3 is CASSWRQGDEQYF. DNA of the CDR3: TGTGCCAGCAGCTGGAGACAGGGCGACGAGCAGTACTTC.

The chain links TRBV5-4 to TRBJ2-1; 9 positions match TRBD2. This CDR3 is built from 16 residues. The germline CDR1 and CDR2 sequences are SGHNT and YYREEE (reference sequence). V was clipped by 5 bases and J by 7 bases; unmatched bases: 13. The CDR3 is CASRSDLAGAGNEQFF. In nucleotides, the CDR3 is TGTGCCAGCAGATCCGATTTAGCGGGAGCCGGAAATGAGCAGTTCTTC.

The chain recombines TRBV5-1 with TRBJ2-5; TRBD1 agrees at 10 bases. J was trimmed by 4 bases and V by 4 bases; bases with no gene match: 4. The germline V gene has CDR1 SGHRS and CDR2 YFSETQ. CDR3 length: 14 amino acids. CDR3 in amino acids: CASSPGQGVETQYF. The CDR3 region has the DNA TGCGCCAGCAGCCCCGGACAGGGGGTAGAGACCCAGTACTTC.

The chain combines TRBV5-1 with TRBJ2-5, with TRBD1 as a possible D gene (6 bases). V was shortened by 0 bases and J by 2 bases, with 8 bases between the two germline ends. Germline CDR1 SGHRS, CDR2 YFSETQ. The CDR3 is made up of 14 amino acids. The chain's CDR3 is CASSLEQGQETQYF. The CDR3 DNA sequence: TGCGCCAGCAGCTTGGAGCAGGGGCAAGAGACCCAGTACTTC.

The chain combines TRBV14 with TRBJ2-5, with TRBD2 matching 12 bases. Looked up from germline, CDR1 is SGHDN and CDR2 is FVKESK. The CDR3 consists of 17 residues. The J segment lost 5 bases and the V segment lost 0 bases, leaving 7 bases of the junction unmatched. The CDR3 reads CASSQEEGLAGGETQYF. For the CDR3, the DNA is TGTGCCAGCAGCCAAGAAGAGGGACTAGCGGGCGGGGAGACCCAGTACTTC.

The sample holds a few counts of this clone. This rearrangement joins TRBV11-2 to TRBJ2-5, with 8 positions matching TRBD1. Germline CDR1 reads SGHAT; CDR2 reads FQNNGV. The V and J ends lost 5 bases and 5 bases, in that order; junction bases with no gene match: 10. This CDR3 comprises 15 residues. For the CDR3, the DNA is TGTGCCAGCAGCGCCGGCAGGGGGCCGCCCGAGACCCAGTACTTC. This gives the protein CASSAGRGPPETQYF.